A selection of T cell receptor beta chains follows, all from one sample in a study of T cells in Graves' hyperthyroidism and ophthalmopathy. TCRdb called the multiplex PCR reads again in MiXCR, with one record for every CDR3 protein. The sample shows roughly 630,000 distinct CDR3 sequences, 15% to 19% of them seen only once. The sequencing input was blood. All receptors derive from a woman aged 25 to 45 with Graves' hyperthyroidism. Both conserved end residues are part of each CDR3. Each record gives: J gene, clone size, V gene, D gene, CDR3 protein, CDR3 DNA. D genes are given only for firm matches. Clone size is stated in some rows and not others, as once, few, many or a class when expanded.

j_call: TRBJ2-3
clone_size: many
v_call: TRBV5-1
d_call: TRBD2
cdr3_aa: CASSLAGRGTDTQYF
cdr3_nt: TGCGCCAGCAGCTTGGCCGGGAGGGGCACAGATACGCAGTATTTT

j_call: TRBJ2-5
clone_size: .
v_call: TRBV20-1
d_call: TRBD2
cdr3_aa: CSARDVAGGGETQYF
cdr3_nt: TGCAGTGCTAGAGATGTAGCGGGAGGGGGCGAGACCCAGTACTTC

j_call: TRBJ2-1
clone_size: many
v_call: TRBV2
d_call: .
cdr3_aa: CASSKLLADSYNEQFF
cdr3_nt: TGTGCCAGCAGTAAACTACTAGCAGACTCCTACAATGAGCAGTTCTTC

j_call: TRBJ2-1
clone_size: few
v_call: TRBV7-2
d_call: .
cdr3_aa: CASSFYGSEEQFF
cdr3_nt: TGTGCCAGCAGCTTTTACGGGAGTGAGGAGCAGTTCTTC

j_call: TRBJ1-2
clone_size: .
v_call: TRBV24-1
d_call: .
cdr3_aa: CATSDLQGGYTF
cdr3_nt: TGTGCCACCAGTGATTTACAGGGTGGCTACACCTTC

j_call: TRBJ2-1
clone_size: .
v_call: TRBV6-5
d_call: .
cdr3_aa: CASSYSREYNEQFF
cdr3_nt: TGTGCCAGCAGTTACTCACGGGAGTACAATGAGCAGTTCTTC

j_call: TRBJ2-7
clone_size: .
v_call: TRBV3-1
d_call: TRBD2
cdr3_aa: CACSQETSGNEQYF
cdr3_nt: TGTGCCTGCAGCCAAGAGACTAGCGGCAATGAGCAGTACTTC

j_call: TRBJ1-4
clone_size: few
v_call: TRBV30
d_call: TRBD1
cdr3_aa: CAWSPPTGAMNEKLFF
cdr3_nt: TGTGCCTGGAGTCCACCAACAGGGGCGATGAATGAAAAACTGTTTTTT

j_call: TRBJ2-6
clone_size: many
v_call: TRBV6-1
d_call: TRBD1
cdr3_aa: CASSPRTGVSGANVLTF
cdr3_nt: TGTGCCAGCAGTCCCCGGACAGGAGTCTCTGGGGCCAACGTCCTGACTTTC

j_call: TRBJ1-6
clone_size: .
v_call: TRBV24-1
d_call: .
cdr3_aa: CATSDLWRPGDSPLHF
cdr3_nt: TGTGCCACCAGTGATTTGTGGAGACCCGGTGATTCACCCCTCCACTTT

j_call: TRBJ2-1
clone_size: .
v_call: TRBV4-1
d_call: TRBD2
cdr3_aa: CASSQLLAGYNEQFF
cdr3_nt: TGCGCCAGCAGCCAACTACTAGCGGGTTACAATGAGCAGTTCTTC

j_call: TRBJ2-3
clone_size: many
v_call: TRBV11-2
d_call: .
cdr3_aa: CASSYSGTSTDTQYF
cdr3_nt: TGTGCCAGCAGCTACAGCGGAACTAGCACAGATACGCAGTATTTT

j_call: TRBJ2-3
clone_size: many
v_call: TRBV30
d_call: .
cdr3_aa: CAWSVRGRNTDTQYF
cdr3_nt: TGTGCCTGGAGTGTGCGGGGGCGTAACACAGATACGCAGTATTTT

j_call: TRBJ1-2
clone_size: many
v_call: TRBV11-3
d_call: .
cdr3_aa: CASSRIQGSGYTF
cdr3_nt: TGTGCCAGCAGCCGAATCCAGGGGTCTGGCTACACCTTC

j_call: TRBJ1-1
clone_size: many
v_call: TRBV5-1
d_call: TRBD1
cdr3_aa: CASSLAGQDTEAFF
cdr3_nt: TGCGCCAGCAGCTTGGCGGGACAGGACACTGAAGCTTTCTTT

j_call: TRBJ2-1
clone_size: many
v_call: TRBV29-1
d_call: .
cdr3_aa: CSVEGPGVRSYNEQFF
cdr3_nt: TGCAGCGTTGAAGGGCCAGGGGTCCGCTCCTACAATGAGCAGTTCTTC

j_call: TRBJ1-2
clone_size: many
v_call: TRBV27
d_call: .
cdr3_aa: CASSLLGPNYGYTF
cdr3_nt: TGTGCCAGCAGTTTGCTCGGACCTAACTATGGCTACACCTTC

j_call: TRBJ2-1
clone_size: .
v_call: TRBV15
d_call: .
cdr3_aa: CATSTGTGSPTYNEQFF
cdr3_nt: TGTGCCACCAGCACCGGAACAGGGTCACCTACCTACAATGAGCAGTTCTTC

j_call: TRBJ2-1
clone_size: few
v_call: TRBV11-2
d_call: TRBD1
cdr3_aa: CASSARDRAANEQFF
cdr3_nt: TGTGCCAGCAGCGCCCGGGACAGGGCGGCCAATGAGCAGTTCTTC

j_call: TRBJ2-7
clone_size: many
v_call: TRBV18
d_call: .
cdr3_aa: CASSPAVSYEQYF
cdr3_nt: TGTGCCAGCTCACCAGCGGTCTCCTACGAGCAGTACTTC

j_call: TRBJ2-3
clone_size: many
v_call: TRBV24-1
d_call: TRBD2
cdr3_aa: CATSGTSGTDTQYF
cdr3_nt: TGTGCCACCAGCGGGACTAGCGGCACAGATACGCAGTATTTT

j_call: TRBJ2-6
clone_size: .
v_call: TRBV19
d_call: .
cdr3_aa: CASSIEKGTLSGANVLTF
cdr3_nt: TGTGCCAGTAGTATTGAGAAGGGGACCCTCTCTGGGGCCAACGTCCTGACTTTC

j_call: TRBJ2-1
clone_size: many
v_call: TRBV7-2
d_call: .
cdr3_aa: CASSLAPLLEPGNEQFF
cdr3_nt: TGTGCCAGCAGCTTAGCCCCCCTACTGGAACCCGGCAATGAGCAGTTCTTC

j_call: TRBJ1-4
clone_size: many
v_call: TRBV2
d_call: .
cdr3_aa: CASRTGHSATNEKLFF
cdr3_nt: TGTGCCAGCAGGACGGGACACTCTGCAACTAATGAAAAACTGTTTTTT

j_call: TRBJ2-5
clone_size: few
v_call: TRBV11-2
d_call: .
cdr3_aa: CASGPGLIQETQYF
cdr3_nt: TGTGCCAGCGGCCCGGGACTGATCCAAGAGACCCAGTACTTC

j_call: TRBJ2-1
clone_size: many
v_call: TRBV28
d_call: TRBD2
cdr3_aa: CASWTDQLAGGQNNEQFF
cdr3_nt: TGTGCCAGCTGGACAGACCAACTAGCGGGAGGGCAGAACAATGAGCAGTTCTTC

j_call: TRBJ2-7
clone_size: many
v_call: TRBV3-2
d_call: .
cdr3_aa: CASSRHEQYF
cdr3_nt: TGTGCCAGCAGCCGCCACGAGCAGTACTTC

j_call: TRBJ2-7
clone_size: many
v_call: TRBV6-1
d_call: TRBD1
cdr3_aa: CASRPGQAYEQYF
cdr3_nt: TGTGCCAGCCGGCCGGGACAGGCCTACGAGCAGTACTTC

j_call: TRBJ1-2
clone_size: .
v_call: TRBV5-5
d_call: .
cdr3_aa: CASSLVGDEKAYGYTF
cdr3_nt: TGTGCCAGCAGCTTGGTGGGCGACGAAAAGGCCTATGGCTACACCTTC

j_call: TRBJ2-1
clone_size: few
v_call: TRBV7-7
d_call: TRBD2
cdr3_aa: CASSLVAGPDNEQFF
cdr3_nt: TGTGCCAGCAGCTTAGTAGCGGGACCTGACAATGAGCAGTTCTTC

j_call: TRBJ1-4
clone_size: .
v_call: TRBV28
d_call: TRBD1
cdr3_aa: CASSLHPRQGAANEKLFF
cdr3_nt: TGTGCCAGCAGTCTCCACCCTAGACAGGGGGCAGCTAATGAAAAACTGTTTTTT

j_call: TRBJ2-7
clone_size: many
v_call: TRBV4-2
d_call: .
cdr3_aa: CASSQESPALSYEQYF
cdr3_nt: TGTGCCAGCAGCCAAGAATCTCCAGCTCTCTCCTACGAGCAGTACTTC

j_call: TRBJ1-1
clone_size: many
v_call: TRBV6-4
d_call: .
cdr3_aa: CASSDTTSGQEAFF
cdr3_nt: TGTGCCAGCAGTGATACAACCTCGGGACAAGAAGCTTTCTTT

j_call: TRBJ2-3
clone_size: many
v_call: TRBV13
d_call: .
cdr3_aa: CASSLGRGGDTQYF
cdr3_nt: TGTGCCAGCAGCTTAGGCCGAGGGGGAGATACGCAGTATTTT

j_call: TRBJ2-2
clone_size: few
v_call: TRBV6-1
d_call: TRBD2
cdr3_aa: CASGRREDPGELFF
cdr3_nt: TGTGCCAGCGGAAGGCGGGAGGACCCCGGGGAGCTGTTTTTT

j_call: TRBJ1-5
clone_size: .
v_call: TRBV5-8
d_call: TRBD1
cdr3_aa: CASSLAGTGGLLRKNNQPQHF
cdr3_nt: TGTGCCAGCAGCTTGGCGGGGACAGGGGGCCTTCTCCGAAAGAACAATCAGCCCCAGCATTTT

j_call: TRBJ1-2
clone_size: many
v_call: TRBV11-2
d_call: .
cdr3_aa: CASSLDPNGYTF
cdr3_nt: TGTGCCAGCAGCCTGGATCCTAATGGCTACACCTTC

j_call: TRBJ1-1
clone_size: .
v_call: TRBV20-1
d_call: .
cdr3_aa: CSAIPVRGGTEAFF
cdr3_nt: TGCAGTGCTATTCCAGTAAGGGGGGGAACTGAAGCTTTCTTT

j_call: TRBJ2-7
clone_size: few
v_call: TRBV4-2
d_call: TRBD1
cdr3_aa: CASSPGTGYGESDEQYF
cdr3_nt: TGTGCCAGCAGCCCGGGGACAGGCTATGGGGAAAGCGACGAGCAGTACTTC

j_call: TRBJ1-5
clone_size: .
v_call: TRBV7-8
d_call: .
cdr3_aa: CASSLPGRLNQPQHF
cdr3_nt: TGTGCCAGCAGCTTACCTGGCAGACTCAATCAGCCCCAGCATTTT

j_call: TRBJ2-7
clone_size: .
v_call: TRBV20-1
d_call: .
cdr3_aa: CSAKKDHEQYF
cdr3_nt: TGCAGTGCTAAGAAGGATCACGAGCAGTACTTC

j_call: TRBJ1-1
clone_size: few
v_call: TRBV7-9
d_call: .
cdr3_aa: CASSPRGKTEAFF
cdr3_nt: TGTGCCAGCAGCCCACGAGGGAAAACTGAAGCTTTCTTT

j_call: TRBJ2-3
clone_size: few
v_call: TRBV4-2
d_call: .
cdr3_aa: CASSRSDSSTDTQYF
cdr3_nt: TGTGCCAGCAGCCGATCCGATTCTAGCACAGATACGCAGTATTTT

j_call: TRBJ2-5
clone_size: .
v_call: TRBV7-6
d_call: TRBD1
cdr3_aa: CASSYTGVRETQYF
cdr3_nt: TGTGCCAGCAGCTATACAGGGGTCCGGGAGACCCAGTACTTC

j_call: TRBJ2-4
clone_size: .
v_call: TRBV27
d_call: TRBD2
cdr3_aa: CASSYLAGGPQGKNIQYF
cdr3_nt: TGTGCCAGCAGTTACCTAGCGGGAGGGCCGCAGGGCAAAAACATTCAGTACTTC

j_call: TRBJ1-1
clone_size: many
v_call: TRBV6-1
d_call: .
cdr3_aa: CASSRGSQNTEAFF
cdr3_nt: TGTGCCAGCAGTCGAGGGTCCCAGAACACTGAAGCTTTCTTT

j_call: TRBJ1-1
clone_size: few
v_call: TRBV7-9
d_call: .
cdr3_aa: CASSLDATRQFHTEAFF
cdr3_nt: TGTGCCAGCAGCTTAGATGCAACGAGGCAGTTTCACACTGAAGCTTTCTTT

j_call: TRBJ1-2
clone_size: many
v_call: TRBV12-3/TRBV12-4
d_call: .
cdr3_aa: CASSFESLGDYGYTF
cdr3_nt: TGTGCCAGCAGTTTTGAATCGCTGGGGGACTATGGCTACACCTTC

j_call: TRBJ1-2
clone_size: .
v_call: TRBV20-1
d_call: .
cdr3_aa: CSATGDDYYGYTF
cdr3_nt: TGCAGTGCTACAGGGGATGATTACTATGGCTACACCTTC

j_call: TRBJ1-1
clone_size: .
v_call: TRBV30
d_call: .
cdr3_aa: CAWSVGHRTGTGTEAFF
cdr3_nt: TGTGCCTGGAGTGTGGGCCACCGAACAGGGACCGGCACTGAAGCTTTCTTT

j_call: TRBJ2-7
clone_size: few
v_call: TRBV10-3
d_call: TRBD2
cdr3_aa: CAIRSTSAEQYF
cdr3_nt: TGTGCCATCAGATCGACTAGCGCCGAGCAGTACTTC

j_call: TRBJ2-1
clone_size: .
v_call: TRBV4-3
d_call: TRBD2
cdr3_aa: CASSFYFGTSGRGNEQFF
cdr3_nt: TGCGCCAGCAGCTTTTACTTTGGGACTAGCGGGAGAGGTAATGAGCAGTTCTTC

j_call: TRBJ2-3
clone_size: few
v_call: TRBV3-1
d_call: TRBD1
cdr3_aa: CASSKGTGGTDTQYF
cdr3_nt: TGTGCCAGCAGCAAGGGGACAGGAGGAACAGATACGCAGTATTTT